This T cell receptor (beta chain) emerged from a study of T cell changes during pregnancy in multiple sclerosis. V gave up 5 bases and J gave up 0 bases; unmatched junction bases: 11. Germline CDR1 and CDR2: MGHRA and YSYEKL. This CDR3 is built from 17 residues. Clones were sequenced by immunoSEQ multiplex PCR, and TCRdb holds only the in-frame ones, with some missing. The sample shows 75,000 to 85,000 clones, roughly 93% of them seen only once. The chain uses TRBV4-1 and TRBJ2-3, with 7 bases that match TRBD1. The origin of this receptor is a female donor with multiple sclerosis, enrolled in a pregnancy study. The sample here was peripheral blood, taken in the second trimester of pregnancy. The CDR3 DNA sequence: TGCGCCAGCAGCTCTTCCGACAGGGATACTAGCACAGATACGCAGTATTTT. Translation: CASSSSDRDTSTDTQYF.